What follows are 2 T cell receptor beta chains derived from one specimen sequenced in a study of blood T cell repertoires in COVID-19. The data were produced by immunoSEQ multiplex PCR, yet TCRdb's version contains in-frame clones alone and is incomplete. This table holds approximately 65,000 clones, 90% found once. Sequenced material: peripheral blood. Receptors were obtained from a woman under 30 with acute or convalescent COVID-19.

The CDR3 loop is CASSLIAGDSYEQYF. The CDR3 DNA reads TGTGCCAGCAGCTTGATAGCGGGAGACTCCTACGAGCAGTACTTC. The rearrangement links TRBV5-8 to TRBJ2-7; 9 bases fit TRBD2. The V segment lost 1 base and the J segment 0 bases; nucleotides outside the gene matches: 2. The CDR3 length is 15 residues. CDR1 SGHTS and CDR2 YDEGEE come from the germline V gene.

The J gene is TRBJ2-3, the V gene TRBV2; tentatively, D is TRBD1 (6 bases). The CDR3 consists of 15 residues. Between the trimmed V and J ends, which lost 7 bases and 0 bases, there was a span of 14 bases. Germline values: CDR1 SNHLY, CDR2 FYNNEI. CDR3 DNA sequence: TGTGCCAGCATTGGACAGACTTCAAGCACAGATACGCAGTATTTT. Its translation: CASIGQTSSTDTQYF.